The 19 T cell receptor beta chains reported below all come from one sample, sequenced in a study of shared clonotypes between healthy human individuals. It was CD45RO-negative cells, positively selected for CCR7, that made up naive CD8 cells, with terminally differentiated effector memory CD45RA+ cells excluded. Clones were sequenced by immunoSEQ multiplex PCR, and TCRdb holds only the in-frame ones, with some missing. Here the sample spans hundreds of thousands of clones, nearly 95% being singletons. The sample taken for sequencing was naive CD8+ T cells sorted from blood. These receptors came from a man aged 30-40 years in good health.

The chain recombines TRBV11-2 with TRBJ2-7; D remains unclear. V lost 0 bases to trimming and J lost 4 bases, with 7 bases between them. The CDR3 runs 13 residues. The germline V gene encodes CDR1 SGHAT and CDR2 FQNNGV. The CDR3 is CASSLEIRYEQYF. Written as DNA, the CDR3 is TGTGCCAGCAGCTTAGAAATCCGATACGAGCAGTACTTC.

V usage is TRBV27 and J usage is TRBJ2-7; no reliable D call. V lost 6 bases and J lost 2, with 8 bases in between. Germline CDR1 and CDR2: MNHEY and SMNVEV (reference sequence). The CDR3 totals 12 residues. CDR3 DNA sequence: TGTGCCAGCAGAAATTCCCCCTACGAGCAGTACTTC. Encoded protein: CASRNSPYEQYF.

CDR3 nucleotide sequence: TGTGCCAGCAGCTTAGGGGCTAGCGGCGGCACCGGGGAGCTGTTTTTT. Encoded protein: CASSLGASGGTGELFF. The V and J genes are TRBV11-2 and TRBJ2-2; 7 bases map to TRBD2. Losses at the gene ends were 1 base for V and 4 bases for J; bases not matched to a gene: 6. The CDR3 runs to 16 residues. In germline, CDR1 is SGHAT, CDR2 FQNNGV.

The rearrangement links TRBV14 to TRBJ1-1; D might be TRBD1 (6 bases). V gave up 0 bases and J gave up 4 bases, with 15 bases separating them. Germline values: CDR1 SGHDN, CDR2 FVKESK. This CDR3 is 16 amino acids long. For the CDR3, the DNA is TGTGCCAGCAGCCAAGAGTGGGACAATGGGGTCACTGAAGCTTTCTTT. It translates to CASSQEWDNGVTEAFF.

This clone was seen a few times. The CDR3 here is CASSREAESSYNEQFF. The CDR3 DNA reads TGCGCCAGCAGCCGGGAAGCGGAGAGCTCCTACAATGAGCAGTTCTTC. This rearrangement joins TRBV5-1 to TRBJ2-1; perhaps TRBD2 as D (5 bases). The CDR3 has 16 residues. V gave up 4 bases and J gave up 0 bases, with 14 bases separating them. The germline V gene encodes CDR1 SGHRS and CDR2 YFSETQ.

This clone was detected only a few times. The CDR3, as DNA: TGTGCCAGCAGCTTATCCATCGCCCATGAGCAGTTCTTC. Translation: CASSLSIAHEQFF. The J gene is TRBJ2-1, the V gene TRBV11-3, with unresolved D. Germline V gives CDR1 SGHNT, CDR2 YENEEA. With 2 bases removed from V and 8 bases from J, the gap between germline ends came to 10 bases. The CDR3 has 13 residues.

V usage is TRBV19 and J usage is TRBJ2-1, with 7 nucleotides matching TRBD2. V lost 7 bases, J lost 8 bases, and 14 bases stayed unmatched. This CDR3 has 15 amino acids. CDR1 LNHDA and CDR2 SQIVND come from the germline V gene (reference sequence). The chain's CDR3 is CASTLSGEGLDEQFF. The CDR3 coding sequence is TGTGCCAGTACCTTGTCGGGGGAGGGCCTCGATGAGCAGTTCTTC.

CDR3 sequence reads: CASSPGTGGMNTEAFF. The CDR3 DNA is TGTGCCAGCAGTCCCGGGACAGGGGGCATGAACACTGAAGCTTTCTTT. This chain connects TRBV2 to TRBJ1-1, with 12 bases matching TRBD1. The CDR3 extends over 16 amino acids. The germline V gene encodes CDR1 SNHLY and CDR2 FYNNEI. J gave up 0 bases and V 5 bases, and 4 bases lay outside the gene matches.

This chain connects TRBV15 to TRBJ1-2; D possibly corresponds to TRBD1 (5 bases). The CDR3 sequence is 16 residues long. CDR1 is LNHNV, CDR2 YYDKDF, per germline (reference sequence). With 1 base removed from V and 8 bases from J, the gap between germline ends came to 20 bases. The CDR3 here is CATSRAKYQGRVGYTF. The CDR3 region has the DNA TGTGCCACCAGCAGAGCAAAATATCAAGGCAGGGTGGGCTACACCTTC.

The chain couples TRBV11-2 to TRBJ1-1; no clear D. Germline CDR1 reads SGHAT; CDR2 reads FQNNGV. The V end was cut by 3 bases, the J end by 3 bases, with 17 bases between. CDR3 length: 16 amino acids. CDR3: CASSFVASNIDTEAFF. The CDR3 bases are TGTGCCAGCAGCTTCGTGGCCAGTAACATAGACACTGAAGCTTTCTTT.

V and J are TRBV7-8 and TRBJ2-1; 14 bases agree with TRBD2. J gave up 7 bases and V 3 bases, and 11 bases lay outside the gene matches. The CDR3 sequence is 18 residues long. Germline V gene sequence: CDR1 SGHVS, CDR2 FQNEAQ. CDR3 DNA sequence: TGTGCCAGCAGCTTTTTCCTCGGACTAGCGGGAGGACTAAATGAGCAGTTCTTC. Amino acids: CASSFFLGLAGGLNEQFF.

The CDR3 protein is CSAILAGEGETQYF. The CDR3 DNA reads as TGCAGCGCAATTCTAGCGGGAGAGGGAGAGACCCAGTACTTC. V and J are TRBV29-1 and TRBJ2-5; 10 bases map to TRBD2. The J segment lost 4 bases and the V segment lost 7 bases, leaving 9 bases of the junction unmatched. CDR1 SQVTM and CDR2 ANQGSEA come from the germline V gene. The CDR3 length is 14 residues.

This sequence joins TRBV28 and TRBJ2-3; the D is unclear. Germline lookup yields CDR1 MDHEN and CDR2 SYDVKM. V was shortened by 2 bases and J by 1 base, with 10 bases between the two germline ends. This CDR3 has 15 residues. CDR3 nucleotide sequence: TGTGCCAGCAGTTTAAAGTTTATAGGCACAGATACGCAGTATTTT. It codes for CASSLKFIGTDTQYF.

The chain combines TRBV5-4 with TRBJ2-5; maybe TRBD1 (6 bases). The V gene lost 5 bases and the J gene lost 5 bases, with 19 bases spanning the gap. Germline loops: CDR1 SGHNT, CDR2 YYREEE (reference sequence). This CDR3 comprises 15 residues. The CDR3 sequence is CASSKKYAGEETQYF. CDR3 in DNA: TGTGCCAGCAGTAAAAAGTATGCAGGGGAGGAGACCCAGTACTTC.

The chain combines TRBV19 with TRBJ2-7; D gene ambiguous. V shed 5 bases and J shed 3 bases, with 8 bases lying between them. The germline gives CDR1 LNHDA, CDR2 SQIVND (reference sequence). The CDR3 spans 12 residues. The CDR3 loop is CASSGVGYEQYF. CDR3 in DNA: TGTGCCAGTAGTGGGGTCGGCTACGAGCAGTACTTC.

The table lists this clone with a few counts. The chain joins TRBV27 to TRBJ2-7; TRBD2 agrees at 7 bases. V trimming: 2 bases; J trimming: 5 bases; junction bases outside the gene matches: 6. The germline CDR1 and CDR2 sequences are MNHEY and SMNVEV (reference sequence). The CDR3 has 14 amino acids. In nucleotides, the CDR3 is TGTGCCAGCAGTTTAGCCGGCGGGGGAAACGAGCAGTACTTC. Translating it yields CASSLAGGGNEQYF.

The V gene is TRBV29-1, the J gene TRBJ2-1; D perhaps matches TRBD2 (8 bases). V lost 1 base and J 2 bases, leaving 30 bases between the germline ends. This CDR3 comprises 21 residues. CDR1 and CDR2 from the germline V gene are SQVTM and ANQGSEA. CDR3 bases: TGCAGCGTTGAAGGGCGGGACAGCCCTTTGGGGGCCGGGAGGGCCTACAATGAGCAGTTCTTC. Its protein product is CSVEGRDSPLGAGRAYNEQFF.

The genes are TRBV7-6 and TRBJ1-3, with D possibly TRBD1 on 5 matching bases. Deletions cut 1 base from V and 2 bases from J, with 12 bases between. The CDR3 has 16 residues. The germline V gene encodes CDR1 SGHVS and CDR2 FNYEAQ. The DNA of the CDR3 is TGTGCCAGCAGCTTAGGGGCCGGGACCCCTGGAAACACCATATATTTT. This gives the protein CASSLGAGTPGNTIYF.

This chain joins TRBV28 and TRBJ1-4, with D unclear. Trimming pared 5 bases from V and 6 bases from J, leaving 19 bases between. This CDR3 spans 16 amino acids. The germline V gene encodes CDR1 MDHEN and CDR2 SYDVKM. CDR3 nucleotides: TGTGCCAGCAGTCCTGTCATGTGGGAGGAGGATGAAAAACTGTTTTTT. Protein: CASSPVMWEEDEKLFF. Filled out from reference TRBV28 and TRBJ1-4, the complete variable domain reads DVKVTQSSRYLVKRTGEKVFLECVQDMDHENMFWYRQDPGLGLRLIYFSYDVKMKEKGDIPEGYSVSREKKERFSLILESASTNQTSMYLCASSPVMWEEDEKLFFGSGTQLSVL.